This is a list of T cell receptor beta chains from one sample in a study of tumor-infiltrating lymphocytes in localized non-small cell lung cancer. Repertoires were generated with immunoSEQ multiplex PCR, while TCRdb's copy carries only in-frame clones and drops some. This sample has about 13,000 clones, with 79% found just once. The sequenced sample was lung tumor tissue. Receptors originate from a human donor with non-small cell lung cancer. Each CDR3 is given without its conserved first and last residue. Each record gives: V gene, J gene, CDR3 protein.

V gene: TRBV5-8; J gene: TRBJ1-6; CDR3 protein: ASSLVGRGRSPLH
V gene: TRBV4-3; J gene: TRBJ2-7; CDR3 protein: ASSQGTGTAYEQY
V gene: TRBV25-1; J gene: TRBJ2-7; CDR3 protein: ASGRQGRNYEQY
V gene: TRBV19; J gene: TRBJ1-5; CDR3 protein: ASSGDDRAVQPQH
V gene: TRBV6-5; J gene: TRBJ1-5; CDR3 protein: ASRQTGHNQPQH
V gene: TRBV4-3; J gene: TRBJ2-7; CDR3 protein: ASSQGTGLYEQY
V gene: TRBV19; J gene: TRBJ1-1; CDR3 protein: ASSIDLTAGGTEAF
V gene: TRBV5-1; J gene: TRBJ2-3; CDR3 protein: ASSLDLRGSHTDTQY
V gene: TRBV11-2; J gene: TRBJ2-1; CDR3 protein: ASSWETAKPNEQF
V gene: TRBV29-1; J gene: TRBJ2-5; CDR3 protein: SKKGTGQETQY
V gene: TRBV4-3; J gene: TRBJ1-1; CDR3 protein: ASSQDAGGLTEAF
V gene: TRBV30; J gene: TRBJ1-3; CDR3 protein: AWSEIGTGNTIY
V gene: TRBV7-6; J gene: TRBJ2-5; CDR3 protein: ASSLVSGETQY
V gene: TRBV7-2; J gene: TRBJ2-1; CDR3 protein: ASSSPARGYNEQF
V gene: TRBV7-8; J gene: TRBJ1-6; CDR3 protein: ASSGPRSSYNSPLH
V gene: TRBV20-1; J gene: TRBJ2-1; CDR3 protein: SARPGIEQF
V gene: TRBV4-1; J gene: TRBJ1-5; CDR3 protein: ASSPTGDRDNQPQH
V gene: TRBV7-2; J gene: TRBJ2-7; CDR3 protein: ASSLGSGPSYEQY